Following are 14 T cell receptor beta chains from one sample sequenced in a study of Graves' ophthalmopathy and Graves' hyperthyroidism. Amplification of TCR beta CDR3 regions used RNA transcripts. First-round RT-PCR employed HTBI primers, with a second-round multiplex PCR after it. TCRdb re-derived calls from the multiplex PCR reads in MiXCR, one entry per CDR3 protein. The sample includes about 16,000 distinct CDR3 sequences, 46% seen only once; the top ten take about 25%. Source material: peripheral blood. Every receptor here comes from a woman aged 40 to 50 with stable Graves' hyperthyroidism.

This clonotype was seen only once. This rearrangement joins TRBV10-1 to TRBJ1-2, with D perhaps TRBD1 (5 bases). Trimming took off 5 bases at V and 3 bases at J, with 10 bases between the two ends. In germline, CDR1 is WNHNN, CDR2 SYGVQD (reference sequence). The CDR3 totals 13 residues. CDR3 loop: CASSPGKDYGYTF. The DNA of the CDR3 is TGCGCCAGCAGTCCAGGGAAGGACTATGGCTACACCTTC.

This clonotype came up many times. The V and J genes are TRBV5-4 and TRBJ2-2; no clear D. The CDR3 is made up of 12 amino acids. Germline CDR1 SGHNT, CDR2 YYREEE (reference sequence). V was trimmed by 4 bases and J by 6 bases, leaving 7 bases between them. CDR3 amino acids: CASSHPPGELFF. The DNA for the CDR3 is TGTGCCAGCAGCCACCCACCCGGGGAGCTGTTTTTT. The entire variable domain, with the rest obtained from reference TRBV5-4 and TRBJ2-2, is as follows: ETGVTQSPTHLIKTRGQQVTLRCSSQSGHNTVSWYQQALGQGPQFIFQYYREEENGRGNFPPRFSGLQFPNYSSELNVNALELDDSALYLCASSHPPGELFFGEGSRLTVL.

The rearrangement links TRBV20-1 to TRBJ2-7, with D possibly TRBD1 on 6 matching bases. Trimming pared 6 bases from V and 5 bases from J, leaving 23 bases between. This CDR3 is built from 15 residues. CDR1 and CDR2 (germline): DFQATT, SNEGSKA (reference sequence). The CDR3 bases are TGCAGTGCGCTTATTCAGGGGAACAGACGCGACGAGCAGTACTTC. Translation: CSALIQGNRRDEQYF.

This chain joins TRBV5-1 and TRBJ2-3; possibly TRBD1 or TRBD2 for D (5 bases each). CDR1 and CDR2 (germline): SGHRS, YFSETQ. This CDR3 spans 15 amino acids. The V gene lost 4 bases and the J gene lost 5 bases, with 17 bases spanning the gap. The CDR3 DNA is TGCGCCAGCAGCCCACAGCCCGGGGCGGTAGATACGCAGTATTTT. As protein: CASSPQPGAVDTQYF. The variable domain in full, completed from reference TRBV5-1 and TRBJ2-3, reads KAGVTQTPRYLIKTRGQQVTLSCSPISGHRSVSWYQQTPGQGLQFLFEYFSETQRNKGNFPGRFSGRQFSNSRSEMNVSTLELGDSALYLCASSPQPGAVDTQYFGPGTRLTVL.

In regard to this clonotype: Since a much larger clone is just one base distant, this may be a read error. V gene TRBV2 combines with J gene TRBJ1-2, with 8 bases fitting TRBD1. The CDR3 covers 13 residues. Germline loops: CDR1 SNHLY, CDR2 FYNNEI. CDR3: CASRWTGTYGHTF. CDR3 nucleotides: TGTGCCAGCAGGTGGACAGGGACCTATGGCCACACCTTC.

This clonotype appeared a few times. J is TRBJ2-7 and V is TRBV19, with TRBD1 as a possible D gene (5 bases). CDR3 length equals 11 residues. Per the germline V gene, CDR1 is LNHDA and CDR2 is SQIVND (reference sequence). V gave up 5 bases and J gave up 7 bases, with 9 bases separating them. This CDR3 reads CASSFDREQYF. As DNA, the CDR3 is TGTGCCAGTAGTTTTGACAGAGAGCAGTACTTC.

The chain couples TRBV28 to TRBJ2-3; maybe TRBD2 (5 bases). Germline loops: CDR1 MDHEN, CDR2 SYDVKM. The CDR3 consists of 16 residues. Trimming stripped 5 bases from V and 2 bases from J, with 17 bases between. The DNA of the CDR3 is TGTGCCAGCAGTATAGAGGGCCAGGTGAACACAGATACGCAGTATTTT. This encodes CASSIEGQVNTDTQYF.

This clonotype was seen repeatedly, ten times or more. CDR3 in amino acids: CASSSPGGEDEQYF. The CDR3 nucleotides read TGTGCCAGCAGCTCCCCGGGGGGCGAGGACGAGCAGTACTTC. The genes are TRBV13 and TRBJ2-7; weak D call: TRBD2 (7 bases). The CDR3 is 14 amino acids. Germline CDR1 reads PRHDT; CDR2 reads FYEKMQ (reference sequence). With 4 bases removed from V and 5 bases from J, the gap between germline ends came to 15 bases.

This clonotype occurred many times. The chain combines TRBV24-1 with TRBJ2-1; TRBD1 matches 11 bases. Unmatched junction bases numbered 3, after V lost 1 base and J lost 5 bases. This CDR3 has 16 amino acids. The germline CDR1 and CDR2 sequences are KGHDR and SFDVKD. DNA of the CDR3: TGTGCCACCAGTGATTTCGGACAGGGGGCCCACAATGAGCAGTTCTTC. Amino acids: CATSDFGQGAHNEQFF.

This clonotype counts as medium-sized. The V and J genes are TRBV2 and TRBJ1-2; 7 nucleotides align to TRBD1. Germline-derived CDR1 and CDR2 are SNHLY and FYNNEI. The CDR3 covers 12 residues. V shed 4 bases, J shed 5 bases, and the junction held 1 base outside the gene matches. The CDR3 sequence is CASSATGYGYTF. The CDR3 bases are TGTGCCAGCAGTGCGACAGGGTATGGCTACACCTTC.

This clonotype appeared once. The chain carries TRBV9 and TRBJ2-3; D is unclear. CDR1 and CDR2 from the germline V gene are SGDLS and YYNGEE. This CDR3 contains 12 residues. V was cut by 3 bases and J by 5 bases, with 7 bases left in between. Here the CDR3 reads CASSAILDTQYF. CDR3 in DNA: TGTGCCAGCAGCGCGATTTTAGATACGCAGTATTTT.

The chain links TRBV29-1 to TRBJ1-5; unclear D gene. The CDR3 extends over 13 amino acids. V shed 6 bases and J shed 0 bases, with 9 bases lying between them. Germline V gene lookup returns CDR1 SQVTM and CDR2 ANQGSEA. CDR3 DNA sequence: TGCAGCGTCCGCTGGAGTAGCAATCAGCCCCAGCATTTT. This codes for CSVRWSSNQPQHF.

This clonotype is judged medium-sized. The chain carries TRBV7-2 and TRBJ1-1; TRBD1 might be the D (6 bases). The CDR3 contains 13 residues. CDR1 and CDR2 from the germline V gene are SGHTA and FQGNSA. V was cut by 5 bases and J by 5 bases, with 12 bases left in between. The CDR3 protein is CASSRTVGTEAFF. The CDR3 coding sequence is TGTGCCAGCAGCCGGACAGTGGGGACTGAAGCTTTCTTT.

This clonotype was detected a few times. The CDR3 DNA follows: TGCGCCAGCAGCTCGGGACAGAGCACCGGGGAGCTGTTTTTT. Residues: CASSSGQSTGELFF. The J gene is TRBJ2-2, the V gene TRBV5-1; 7 positions match TRBD1. This CDR3 contains 14 residues. Per the germline V gene, CDR1 is SGHRS and CDR2 is YFSETQ. The J segment lost 4 bases and the V segment lost 3 bases, leaving 3 bases of the junction unmatched.